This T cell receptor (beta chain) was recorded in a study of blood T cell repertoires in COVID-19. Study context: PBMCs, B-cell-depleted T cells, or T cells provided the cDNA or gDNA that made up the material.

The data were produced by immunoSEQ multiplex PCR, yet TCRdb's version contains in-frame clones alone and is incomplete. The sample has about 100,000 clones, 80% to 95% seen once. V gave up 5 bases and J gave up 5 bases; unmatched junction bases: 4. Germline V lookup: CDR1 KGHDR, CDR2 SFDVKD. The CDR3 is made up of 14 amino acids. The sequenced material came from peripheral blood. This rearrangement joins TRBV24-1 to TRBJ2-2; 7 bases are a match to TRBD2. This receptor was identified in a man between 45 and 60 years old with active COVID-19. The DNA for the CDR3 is TGTGCCACCAGTGTGCCGGGAGGTACCGGGGAGCTGTTTTTT. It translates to CATSVPGGTGELFF.